A single sample gave rise to the 26 T cell receptor beta chains below, sequenced in a study of CD4 T cells in relation to SARS-CoV-2 and coronaviruses. Before the COVID-19 pandemic, during about 2010-2018, CD4+ T cells were taken from unexposed donors. The cells were cultured for less than twelve days before CD4+ T cells were isolated. Profiling relied on immunoSEQ multiplex PCR, and the TCRdb table lists in-frame clones only, not all of them. The sample has approximately 19,000 clones, about three quarters seen once. Antigen specificity for these receptors is unknown. The specimen sequenced was CD4+ T cells from PBMCs, cultured in vitro. These receptors were collected from a human donor in good health.

The V and J genes are TRBV7-9 and TRBJ2-7; D remains unclear. The CDR3 covers 14 residues. Trimming cost V 1 base and J 6 bases, with 13 bases left between them. Per germline, CDR1 SEHNR and CDR2 FQNEAQ (reference sequence). This CDR3 is CASSLEGFGSEQYF. CDR3 sequence (DNA): TGTGCCAGCAGCTTAGAAGGGTTCGGCTCCGAGCAGTACTTC.

This clone appeared a single time. V gene TRBV11-2 combines with J gene TRBJ2-2; D possibly matches TRBD1 or TRBD2 (5 bases each). V lost 3 bases, J lost 4 bases, and 12 bases lay in between. This CDR3 comprises 15 residues. Germline CDR1 is SGHAT and CDR2 is FQNNGV. DNA for the CDR3: TGTGCCAGCAGCTTTGGGGGAACGGGCACCGGGGAGCTGTTTTTT. Translation gives CASSFGGTGTGELFF.

The chain couples TRBV4-1 to TRBJ1-1; 8 bases align to TRBD1. The CDR3 is 14 residues long. J lost 4 bases, V lost 3 bases, and 4 bases had no gene match. CDR1 and CDR2 (germline): MGHRA, YSYEKL. The CDR3 sequence is CASSQTGVATEAFF. The CDR3 bases are TGCGCCAGCAGCCAGACAGGGGTCGCCACTGAAGCTTTCTTT.

This chain uses TRBV5-1 with TRBJ2-7; TRBD1 or TRBD2 may be the D gene (5 bases each). The length of the CDR3 is 15 residues. Per the germline V gene, CDR1 is SGHRS and CDR2 is YFSETQ. V dropped 2 bases and J dropped 5 bases, with 17 bases sitting between them. For the CDR3, the DNA is TGCGCCAGCAGCTTTTTACAGGAGGTGGGGAACGAGCAGTACTTC. This sequence encodes CASSFLQEVGNEQYF.

There are a few counts of this clone. The rearrangement uses TRBV18 and TRBJ1-4; maybe TRBD1 (6 bases). Trimming took off 3 bases at V and 7 bases at J, with 9 bases between the two ends. Germline V CDR1 and CDR2: KGHSH, LQKENI. This CDR3 spans 13 amino acids. The CDR3 is CASSPDSPEKLFF. Written as DNA, the CDR3 is TGTGCCAGCTCACCGGACAGCCCTGAAAAACTGTTTTTT.

This clone was seen only a few times. The rearrangement joins TRBV15 to TRBJ2-2, with 8 bases identical to TRBD2. J lost 7 bases, V lost 1 base, and 8 bases had no gene match. The CDR3 runs to 16 residues. Looked up from germline, CDR1 is LNHNV and CDR2 is YYDKDF (reference sequence). Written as DNA, the CDR3 is TGTGCCACCAGCAGAGTCCCGGGAGGGGGTGGCGGGGAGCTGTTTTTT. Protein sequence: CATSRVPGGGGGELFF.

V gene TRBV30 combines with J gene TRBJ1-4, with a weak D call TRBD1 (6 bases). The V and J ends lost 4 bases and 1 base respectively, with 13 bases between them. Germline assignment: CDR1 GTSNPN and CDR2 SVGIG (reference sequence). The CDR3 is 15 residues long. CDR3 nucleotides: TGTGCCTGGATTCCCCTGGACAGAACTAATGAAAAACTGTTTTTT. Its translation is CAWIPLDRTNEKLFF.

This clone was observed a few times. The rearrangement links TRBV12-3 or TRBV12-4 to TRBJ2-2, with 7 bases lining up with TRBD1. Trimming cost V 2 bases and J 6 bases; bases outside gene matches: 0. This CDR3 is 13 amino acids long. The CDR3: CASSLQGAGELFF. The DNA for the CDR3 is TGTGCCAGCAGTTTACAGGGGGCCGGGGAGCTGTTTTTT.

The rearrangement uses TRBV7-9 and TRBJ2-1; D may be TRBD1 (6 bases). This CDR3 spans 14 amino acids. Germline V lookup: CDR1 SEHNR, CDR2 FQNEAQ (reference sequence). V lost 8 bases to trimming and J lost 7 bases, with 18 bases between them. The CDR3 coding sequence is TGTGCCAGCGAAAAAGACCGGGACAAAAATGAGCAGTTCTTC. Its protein product is CASEKDRDKNEQFF.

The chain couples TRBV5-1 to TRBJ2-7; 8 nucleotides match TRBD1. After removal of 3 bases from V and 3 bases from J, the junction contained 5 bases not matched to a gene. Germline V gene lookup returns CDR1 SGHRS and CDR2 YFSETQ. The CDR3 loop spans 14 amino acids. This chain's CDR3 is CASSWSGQDYEQYF. The CDR3 region has the DNA TGCGCCAGCAGCTGGTCGGGACAGGACTACGAGCAGTACTTC.

This clone has just a few counts. The CDR3 DNA reads TGTGCCACCAGCAGTAGACGTGGCTCTGGAAACACCATATATTTT. It codes for CATSSRRGSGNTIYF. V gene TRBV15 combines with J gene TRBJ1-3; unclear D gene. The length of the CDR3 is 15 residues. V was clipped by 3 bases and J by 0 bases, with 9 bases between them. Germline CDR1 is LNHNV and CDR2 is YYDKDF (reference sequence).

The chain joins TRBV6-2 or TRBV6-3 to TRBJ2-1, with a possible D match to TRBD1 (6 bases). Germline V lookup: CDR1 MNHEY, CDR2 SVGEGT. This CDR3 is 15 amino acids long. V lost 3 bases, J lost 2 bases, and 11 bases lay in between. This CDR3 reads CASSYFQGPYNEQFF. Written as DNA, the CDR3 is TGTGCCAGCAGTTATTTTCAGGGGCCCTACAATGAGCAGTTCTTC.

The gene calls are TRBV6-4 and TRBJ2-1; 11 nucleotides align to TRBD2. Losses at the gene ends were 2 bases for V and 6 bases for J; bases not matched to a gene: 0. Germline CDR1 reads MRHNA; CDR2 reads SNTAGT. CDR3 length equals 14 residues. The CDR3 DNA is TGTGCCAGCAGTGACGGACTAGCGGGCAATGAGCAGTTCTTC. This codes for CASSDGLAGNEQFF.

This clone was seen a few times. The J gene is TRBJ1-5, the V gene TRBV2, with 7 bases that match TRBD1. The germline gives CDR1 SNHLY, CDR2 FYNNEI. The CDR3 has 13 amino acids. With V trimmed by 7 bases and J by 6 bases, 6 bases remained unmatched. The CDR3 region is CASNLGTAQPQHF. The CDR3, as DNA: TGTGCCAGCAACCTAGGGACAGCTCAGCCCCAGCATTTT. Together with reference TRBV2 and TRBJ1-5, the CDR3 gives the full variable domain: EPEVTQTPSHQVTQMGQEVILRCVPISNHLYFYWYRQILGQKVEFLVSFYNNEISEKSEIFDDQFSVERPDGSNFTLKIRSTKLEDSAMYFCASNLGTAQPQHFGDGTRLSIL.

The V and J genes are TRBV3-1 (or the pseudogene TRBV3-2) and TRBJ2-2; D possibly corresponds to TRBD1 (6 bases). In germline, CDR1 is LGHDT, CDR2 YNNKEL (reference sequence). V lost 0 bases and J 7 bases, leaving 15 bases between the germline ends. The CDR3 has 16 amino acids. The CDR3 DNA reads TGTGCCAGCAGCCAAGATCTCAGCCCAGGGGTCGGGGAGCTGTTTTTT. Translation: CASSQDLSPGVGELFF.

This clone has just a few counts. The chain recombines TRBV30 with TRBJ2-7; TRBD1 might be the D (6 bases). V was clipped by 1 base and J by 1 base, with 17 bases between them. The CDR3 totals 16 residues. Germline V lookup: CDR1 GTSNPN, CDR2 SVGIG (reference sequence). DNA for the CDR3: TGTGCCTGGAGTGAGGGAACAGGGCGCTTATCCTACGAGCAGTACTTC. Encoded protein: CAWSEGTGRLSYEQYF.

The chain employs TRBV6-6 and TRBJ2-7; D is uncertain. Trimming left V 6 bases short and J 5 bases short, with 11 bases between. Germline values: CDR1 MNHNY, CDR2 SVGAGI (reference sequence). The CDR3 length is 12 residues. The CDR3 here is CASSLDADEQYF. The CDR3 bases are TGTGCCAGCAGCCTAGATGCGGACGAGCAGTACTTC.

The CDR3 coding sequence is TGTGCCAGCAGCAAAAGCTTCGGCCGAGCAGGGAGTTCAACCGGGGAGCTGTTTTTT. This translates into CASSKSFGRAGSSTGELFF. The chain combines TRBV21-1 with TRBJ2-2. TRBV21-1 is a documented pseudogene. The CDR3 is 19 amino acids.

The chain links TRBV7-8 to TRBJ1-2; D may be TRBD1 (6 bases). CDR3 length equals 14 residues. CDR1 is SGHVS and CDR2 is FQNEAQ in the germline V gene. The germline V and J ends were trimmed by 5 bases and 4 bases, with 14 bases remaining between them. CDR3 DNA: TGTGCCAGCAGCCGGAGAGACAGGTCCTATGGCTACACCTTC. This codes for CASSRRDRSYGYTF. The entire variable domain, with the rest obtained from reference TRBV7-8 and TRBJ1-2, is as follows: GAGVSQSPRYKVAKRGQDVALRCDPISGHVSLFWYQQALGQGPEFLTYFQNEAQLDKSGLPSDRFFAERPEGSVSTLKIQRTQQEDSAVYLCASSRRDRSYGYTFGSGTRLTVV.

The chain has TRBV7-3 and TRBJ2-3; D may be TRBD2 (7 bases). Germline V lookup: CDR1 SGHTA, CDR2 FQGTGA. The CDR3 is made up of 13 amino acids. Trimming pared 1 base from V and 6 bases from J, leaving 8 bases between. The CDR3: CASSLKGGDTQYF. The CDR3 DNA is TGTGCCAGCAGCTTAAAGGGGGGGGATACGCAGTATTTT.

The chain carries TRBV7-9 and TRBJ1-3; no clear D. The CDR3 spans 14 residues. V gave up 6 bases and J gave up 5 bases, with 14 bases separating them. Germline CDR1 SEHNR, CDR2 FQNEAQ (reference sequence). The CDR3 reads CASSSKAERNTIYF. The CDR3 region has the DNA TGTGCCAGCAGTTCAAAAGCTGAGAGAAACACCATATATTTT.

The V gene is TRBV14, the J gene TRBJ2-2; 7 nucleotides align to TRBD1. The trim removed 4 bases at V and 3 bases at J, leaving 8 bases unmatched. Germline-derived CDR1 and CDR2 are SGHDN and FVKESK. This CDR3 region has 16 residues. The CDR3 nucleotides read TGTGCCAGCAGCCCCTTCAGGGGGACGGACACCGGGGAGCTGTTTTTT. Translated, it gives CASSPFRGTDTGELFF.

V gene TRBV10-3 combines with J gene TRBJ2-5; D is possibly TRBD2 (5 bases). The CDR3 loop spans 15 amino acids. Deletions cut 3 bases from V and 4 bases from J, with 15 bases between. CDR1 ENHRY and CDR2 SYGVKD come from the germline V gene. The CDR3 nucleotides are TGTGCCATCAGTGAACGCGACGGGGTGGGAGAGACCCAGTACTTC. Translation gives CAISERDGVGETQYF.

The chain has TRBV7-3 and TRBJ2-3; unclear D gene. Germline loops: CDR1 SGHTA, CDR2 FQGTGA. Trimming took 1 base from V and 4 from J, leaving 3 bases between them. This CDR3 is 12 amino acids long. The CDR3 coding sequence is TGTGCCAGCAGCTTAAGCTCAGATACGCAGTATTTT. Translated: CASSLSSDTQYF.

The chain recombines TRBV2 with TRBJ2-4; 7 positions match TRBD2. The junction had 9 bases not matched to a gene; V was cut back by 7 bases and J by 9 bases. The CDR3 has 13 amino acids. Germline V gene sequence: CDR1 SNHLY, CDR2 FYNNEI. CDR3 coding DNA: TGTGCCAGCAAGGTGGCGACTAGCAGCATTCAGTACTTC. Its translation is CASKVATSSIQYF.

This clone showed up just a few times. The same CDR3 also results from other DNA sequences found in this sample. This chain joins TRBV10-1 and TRBJ1-4, with no clear D. Trimming removed 0 bases from V and 8 bases from J, with 10 bases in between. CDR1 and CDR2 (germline): WNHNN, SYGVQD (reference sequence). The CDR3 runs 14 residues. CDR3 in DNA: TGCGCCAGCAGTGAGTCCGGACCGCGGGAAAAACTGTTTTTT. This encodes CASSESGPREKLFF.